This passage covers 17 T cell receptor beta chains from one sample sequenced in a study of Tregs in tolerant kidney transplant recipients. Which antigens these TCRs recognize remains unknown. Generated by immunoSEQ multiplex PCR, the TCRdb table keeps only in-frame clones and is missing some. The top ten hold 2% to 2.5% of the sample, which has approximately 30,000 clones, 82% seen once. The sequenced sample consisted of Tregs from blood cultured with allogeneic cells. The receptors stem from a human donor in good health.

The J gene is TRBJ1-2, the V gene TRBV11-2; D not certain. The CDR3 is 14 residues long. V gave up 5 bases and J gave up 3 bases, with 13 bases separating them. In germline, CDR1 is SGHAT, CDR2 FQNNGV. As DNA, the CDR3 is TGTGCCAGCAGCCCCAGGACGCTAGACTATGGCTACACCTTC. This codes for CASSPRTLDYGYTF.

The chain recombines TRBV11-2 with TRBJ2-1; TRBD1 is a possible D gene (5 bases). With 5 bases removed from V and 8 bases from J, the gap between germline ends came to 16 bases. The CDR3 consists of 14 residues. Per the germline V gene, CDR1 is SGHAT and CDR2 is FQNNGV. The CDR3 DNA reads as TGTGCCAGCAGCCCTAGGGGCCCCTGGGATGAGCAGTTCTTC. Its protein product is CASSPRGPWDEQFF. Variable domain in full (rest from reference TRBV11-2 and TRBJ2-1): EAGVAQSPRYKIIEKRQSVAFWCNPISGHATLYWYQQILGQGPKLLIQFQNNGVVDDSQLPKDRFSAERLKGVDSTLKIQPAKLEDSAVYLCASSPRGPWDEQFFGPGTRLTVL.

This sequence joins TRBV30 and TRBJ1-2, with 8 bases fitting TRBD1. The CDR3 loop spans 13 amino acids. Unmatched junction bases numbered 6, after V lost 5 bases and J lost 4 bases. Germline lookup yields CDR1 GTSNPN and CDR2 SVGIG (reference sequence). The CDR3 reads CAWAQGQVYGYTF. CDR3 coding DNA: TGTGCCTGGGCCCAGGGACAGGTCTATGGCTACACCTTC.

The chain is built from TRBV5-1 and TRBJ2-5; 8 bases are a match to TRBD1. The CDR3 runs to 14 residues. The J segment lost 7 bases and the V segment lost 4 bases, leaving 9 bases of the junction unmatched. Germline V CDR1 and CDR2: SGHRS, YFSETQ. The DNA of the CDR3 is TGCGCCAGCAGCATCGACAGGGGCCCAGGGACCCAGTACTTC. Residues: CASSIDRGPGTQYF.

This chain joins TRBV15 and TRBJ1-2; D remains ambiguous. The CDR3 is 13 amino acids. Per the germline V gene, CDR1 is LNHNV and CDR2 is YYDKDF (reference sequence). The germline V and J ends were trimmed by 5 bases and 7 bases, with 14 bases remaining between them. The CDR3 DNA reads TGTGCCACCAGCGGTGGGGTTCGGGGTGGCTACACCTTC. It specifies CATSGGVRGGYTF.

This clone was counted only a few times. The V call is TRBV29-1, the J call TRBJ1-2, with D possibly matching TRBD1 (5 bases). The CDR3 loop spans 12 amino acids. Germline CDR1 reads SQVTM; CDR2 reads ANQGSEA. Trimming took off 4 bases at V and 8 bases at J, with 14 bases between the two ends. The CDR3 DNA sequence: TGCAGCGTTGGAGGTGGGGGAGTAGGCTACACCTTC. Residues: CSVGGGGVGYTF.

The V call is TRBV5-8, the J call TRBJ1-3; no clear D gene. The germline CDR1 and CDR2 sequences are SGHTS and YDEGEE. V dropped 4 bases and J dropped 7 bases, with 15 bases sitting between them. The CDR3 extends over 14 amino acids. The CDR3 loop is CASSATRVSNTIYF. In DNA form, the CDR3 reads TGTGCCAGCAGCGCAACCCGGGTTTCGAACACCATATATTTT. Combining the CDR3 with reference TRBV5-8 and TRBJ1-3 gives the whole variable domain EAGVTQSPTHLIKTRGQQATLRCSPISGHTSVYWYQQALGLGLQFLLWYDEGEERNRGNFPPRFSGRQFPNYSSELNVNALELEDSALYLCASSATRVSNTIYFGEGSWLTVV.

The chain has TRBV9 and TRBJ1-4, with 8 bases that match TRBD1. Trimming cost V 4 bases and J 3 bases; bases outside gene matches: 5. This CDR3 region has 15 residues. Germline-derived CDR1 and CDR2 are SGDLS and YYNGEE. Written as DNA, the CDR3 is TGTGCCAGCAGCTCCGACAGGGGAGCTAATGAAAAACTGTTTTTT. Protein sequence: CASSSDRGANEKLFF.

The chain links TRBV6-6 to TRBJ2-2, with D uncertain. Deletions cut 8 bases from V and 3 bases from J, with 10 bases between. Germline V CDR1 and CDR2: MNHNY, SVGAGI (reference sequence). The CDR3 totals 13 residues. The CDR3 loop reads CASLIGDTGELFF. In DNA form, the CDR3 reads TGTGCCAGCCTGATAGGAGACACCGGGGAGCTGTTTTTT.

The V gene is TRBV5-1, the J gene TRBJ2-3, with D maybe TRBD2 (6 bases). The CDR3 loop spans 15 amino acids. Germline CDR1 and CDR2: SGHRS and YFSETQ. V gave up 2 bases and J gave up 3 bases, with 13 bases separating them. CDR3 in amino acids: CASSLGALATDTQYF. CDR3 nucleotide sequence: TGCGCCAGCAGCTTAGGGGCCCTAGCGACAGATACGCAGTATTTT. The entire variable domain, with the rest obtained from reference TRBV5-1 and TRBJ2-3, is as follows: KAGVTQTPRYLIKTRGQQVTLSCSPISGHRSVSWYQQTPGQGLQFLFEYFSETQRNKGNFPGRFSGRQFSNSRSEMNVSTLELGDSALYLCASSLGALATDTQYFGPGTRLTVL.

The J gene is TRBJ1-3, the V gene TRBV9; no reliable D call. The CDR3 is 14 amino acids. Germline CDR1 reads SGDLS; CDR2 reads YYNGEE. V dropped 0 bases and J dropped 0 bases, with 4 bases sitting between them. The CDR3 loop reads CASSVDSSGNTIYF. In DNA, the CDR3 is TGTGCCAGCAGCGTAGATAGCTCTGGAAACACCATATATTTT.

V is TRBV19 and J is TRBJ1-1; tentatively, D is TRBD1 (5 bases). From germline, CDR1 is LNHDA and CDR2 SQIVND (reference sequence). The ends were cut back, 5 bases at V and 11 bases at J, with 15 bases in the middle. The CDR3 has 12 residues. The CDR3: CASSWGDRSAFF. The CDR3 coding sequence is TGTGCCAGTAGTTGGGGGGATAGATCTGCTTTCTTT.

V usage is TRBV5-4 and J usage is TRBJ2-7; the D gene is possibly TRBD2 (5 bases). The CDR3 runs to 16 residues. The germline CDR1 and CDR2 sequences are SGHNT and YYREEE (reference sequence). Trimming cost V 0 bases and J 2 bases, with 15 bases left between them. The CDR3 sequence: CASSLAGENPAYEQYF. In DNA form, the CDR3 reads TGTGCCAGCAGCTTGGCCGGGGAGAACCCAGCCTACGAGCAGTACTTC.

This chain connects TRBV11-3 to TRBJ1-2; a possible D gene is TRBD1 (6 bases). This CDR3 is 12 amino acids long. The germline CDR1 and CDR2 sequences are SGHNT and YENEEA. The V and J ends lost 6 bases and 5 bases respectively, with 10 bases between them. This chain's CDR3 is CASSTGIYGYTF. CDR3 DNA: TGTGCCAGCAGTACAGGGATATATGGCTACACCTTC.

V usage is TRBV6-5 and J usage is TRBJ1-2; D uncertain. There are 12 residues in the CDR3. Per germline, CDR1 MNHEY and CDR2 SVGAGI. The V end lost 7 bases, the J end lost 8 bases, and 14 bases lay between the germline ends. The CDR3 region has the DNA TGTGCCAGCACGTCTACGCCCCGCGGCTACACCTTC. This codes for CASTSTPRGYTF.

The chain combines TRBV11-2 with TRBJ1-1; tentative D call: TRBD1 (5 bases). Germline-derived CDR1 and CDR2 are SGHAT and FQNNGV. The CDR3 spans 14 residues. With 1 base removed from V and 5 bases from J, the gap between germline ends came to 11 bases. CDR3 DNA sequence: TGTGCCAGCAGCTTAGGGGGCTTCAGGACTGAAGCTTTCTTT. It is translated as CASSLGGFRTEAFF. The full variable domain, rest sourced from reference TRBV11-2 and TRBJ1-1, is EAGVAQSPRYKIIEKRQSVAFWCNPISGHATLYWYQQILGQGPKLLIQFQNNGVVDDSQLPKDRFSAERLKGVDSTLKIQPAKLEDSAVYLCASSLGGFRTEAFFGQGTRLTVV.

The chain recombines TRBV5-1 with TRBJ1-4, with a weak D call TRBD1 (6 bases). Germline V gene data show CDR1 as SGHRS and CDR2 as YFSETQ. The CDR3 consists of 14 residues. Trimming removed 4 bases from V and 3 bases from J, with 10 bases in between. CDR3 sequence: CASSPDRANEKLFF. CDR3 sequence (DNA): TGCGCCAGCAGCCCGGACAGAGCTAATGAAAAACTGTTTTTT.